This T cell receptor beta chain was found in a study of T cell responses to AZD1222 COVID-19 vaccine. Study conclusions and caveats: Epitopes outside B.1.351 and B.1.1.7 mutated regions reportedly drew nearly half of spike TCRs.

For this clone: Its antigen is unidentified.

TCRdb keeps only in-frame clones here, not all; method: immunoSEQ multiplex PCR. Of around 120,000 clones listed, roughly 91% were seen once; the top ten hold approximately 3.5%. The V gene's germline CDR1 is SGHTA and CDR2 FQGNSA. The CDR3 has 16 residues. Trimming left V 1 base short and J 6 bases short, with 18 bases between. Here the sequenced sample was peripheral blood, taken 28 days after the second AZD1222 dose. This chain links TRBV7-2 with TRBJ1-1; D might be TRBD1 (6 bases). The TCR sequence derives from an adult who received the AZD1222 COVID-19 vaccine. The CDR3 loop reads CASSLGRRGGSPEAFF. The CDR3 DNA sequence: TGTGCCAGCAGCTTAGGCCGTAGGGGGGGGTCTCCTGAAGCTTTCTTT.